A single sample is the source of the 17 T cell receptor beta chains below, sequenced in a study of cytomegalovirus exposure and HLA in healthy donors. PCR used 60 Vbeta primers and 13 Jbeta primers. Libraries were prepared by immunoSEQ multiplex PCR; TCRdb keeps only in-frame clonotypes and omits some of them. The sample lists roughly 190,000 clones, roughly three quarters occurring once. Sequenced sample: PBMCs. The source is a woman in her forties or fifties in good health and CMV-seronegative.

The rearrangement links TRBV5-5 to TRBJ2-7, with D perhaps TRBD2 (5 bases). The CDR3 has 14 amino acids. Trimming shortened V by 1 base and J by 9 bases, and 17 bases separated the two germline ends. CDR1 and CDR2 (germline): SGHKS, YYEKEE (reference sequence). CDR3 sequence: CASSLSGLIEGQYF. The CDR3 DNA reads as TGTGCCAGCAGCTTGAGTGGCTTAATTGAGGGGCAGTACTTC.

V usage is TRBV28 and J usage is TRBJ2-7; 9 bases match TRBD2. Germline V gene lookup returns CDR1 MDHEN and CDR2 SYDVKM. The CDR3 has 18 amino acids. Trimming cost V 6 bases and J 6 bases; bases outside gene matches: 21. This chain's CDR3 is CASSQWTGGLAGSPEQYF. CDR3 DNA sequence: TGTGCCAGCAGCCAATGGACAGGTGGGCTAGCGGGAAGCCCCGAGCAGTACTTC.

V gene TRBV7-9 combines with J gene TRBJ2-2; D ambiguous. CDR3 length: 13 amino acids. Trimming removed 4 bases at V and 2 bases at J, with 5 bases between. Germline values: CDR1 SEHNR, CDR2 FQNEAQ (reference sequence). CDR3 amino acids: CASSSTNTGELFF. Here the CDR3 DNA reads TGTGCCAGCAGCTCGACAAACACCGGGGAGCTGTTTTTT. The whole variable domain, remainder taken from reference TRBV7-9 and TRBJ2-2, is DTGVSQNPRHKITKRGQNVTFRCDPISEHNRLYWYRQTLGQGPEFLTYFQNEAQLEKSRLLSDRFSAERPKGSFSTLEIQRTEQGDSAMYLCASSSTNTGELFFGEGSRLTVL.

The chain links TRBV4-1 to TRBJ1-4; the D gene is possibly TRBD1 (6 bases). Per germline, CDR1 MGHRA and CDR2 YSYEKL. The CDR3 is made up of 18 amino acids. V was clipped by 0 bases and J by 4 bases, with 18 bases between them. CDR3 DNA: TGCGCCAGCAGCCAAGACCCCAACCGACAGGCCCATAATGAAAAACTGTTTTTT. This codes for CASSQDPNRQAHNEKLFF.

The chain joins TRBV30 to TRBJ1-6; possible D gene TRBD1, 6 bases. V lost 3 bases to trimming and J lost 7 bases, with 16 bases between them. The germline V gene encodes CDR1 GTSNPN and CDR2 SVGIG (reference sequence). This CDR3 has 15 amino acids. The CDR3 loop reads CAWRSAGVYNSPLHF. CDR3 DNA sequence: TGTGCCTGGAGGTCGGCAGGGGTTTACAATTCACCCCTCCACTTT.

The rearrangement links TRBV7-2 to TRBJ1-5, with 7 positions matching TRBD1. The CDR3 sequence is 15 residues long. With V trimmed by 2 bases and J by 4 bases, 5 bases remained unmatched. Germline values: CDR1 SGHTA, CDR2 FQGNSA. The CDR3 bases are TGTGCCAGCAGCTTAATGGGACAGCTGAATCAGCCCCAGCATTTT. It codes for CASSLMGQLNQPQHF.

There are a few counts of this clone. CDR3 sequence reads: CASSHGGAGLADTQYF. The CDR3 DNA follows: TGCGCCAGCAGCCACGGGGGGGCCGGACTCGCAGATACGCAGTATTTT. J is TRBJ2-3 and V is TRBV4-1, with 8 bases identical to TRBD2. Looked up from germline, CDR1 is MGHRA and CDR2 is YSYEKL. The CDR3 is made up of 16 amino acids. After removal of 3 bases from V and 4 bases from J, the junction contained 9 bases not matched to a gene.

Comment on this clone: The identical CDR3 is also encoded by other nucleotide sequences in the sample. Here the CDR3 DNA reads TGTGCCAGCTCACCAGGACAGGGTGGTAATTCACCCCTCCACTTT. Its protein is CASSPGQGGNSPLHF. This chain links TRBV18 with TRBJ1-6; TRBD1 matches 8 bases. Germline values: CDR1 KGHSH, CDR2 LQKENI. The V and J ends lost 2 bases and 6 bases, in that order; junction bases with no gene match: 3. The CDR3 consists of 15 residues.

The sample holds one count of this clone. The V and J genes are TRBV7-2 and TRBJ1-3; a possible D gene is TRBD1 (5 bases). Trimming shortened V by 1 base and J by 0 bases, and 7 bases separated the two germline ends. This CDR3 is 15 amino acids long. CDR1 and CDR2 (germline): SGHTA, FQGNSA. CDR3 bases: TGTGCCAGCAGCTTAGGGGGCAGCTCTGGAAACACCATATATTTT. This codes for CASSLGGSSGNTIYF. Looking up the rest from reference TRBV7-2 and TRBJ1-3 gives the full variable domain: GAGVSQSPSNKVTEKGKDVELRCDPISGHTALYWYRQSLGQGLEFLIYFQGNSAPDKSGLPSDRFSAERTGGSVSTLTIQRTQQEDSAVYLCASSLGGSSGNTIYFGEGSWLTVV.

CDR3 nucleotides: TGTGCCAGCAGCTTTTTACCCCCCCTAGCGGGAACCGGGGAGCTGTTTTTT. As protein: CASSFLPPLAGTGELFF. The chain combines TRBV7-9 with TRBJ2-2; TRBD2 matches at 9 bases. The CDR3 length is 17 residues. Germline V gene sequence: CDR1 SEHNR, CDR2 FQNEAQ (reference sequence). V trimming: 3 bases; J trimming: 5 bases; junction bases outside the gene matches: 10.

The chain has TRBV28 and TRBJ2-7; D gene uncertain. CDR1 and CDR2 (germline): MDHEN, SYDVKM. V lost 4 bases to trimming and J lost 3 bases, with 7 bases between them. The CDR3 covers 12 residues. DNA of the CDR3: TGTGCCAGCAGTTCGATCGGCTACGAGCAGTACTTC. Protein: CASSSIGYEQYF.

This clone was recorded once. The rearrangement links TRBV7-8 to TRBJ2-3, with TRBD2 matching over 9 bases. From germline, CDR1 is SGHVS and CDR2 FQNEAQ. This CDR3 is 15 amino acids long. The J segment lost 0 bases and the V segment lost 6 bases, leaving 4 bases of the junction unmatched. The CDR3 here is CASRVTSGSTDTQYF. For the CDR3, the DNA is TGTGCCAGCAGAGTTACTAGCGGGAGCACAGATACGCAGTATTTT.

J is TRBJ2-2 and V is TRBV9; TRBD1 matches 11 bases. The CDR3 is 16 residues long. CDR1 SGDLS and CDR2 YYNGEE come from the germline V gene. After removal of 6 bases from V and 5 bases from J, the junction contained 9 bases not matched to a gene. For the CDR3, the DNA is TGTGCCAGCACCCCAACCGGGACAGGGGGAACCGGGGAGCTGTTTTTT. Its protein product is CASTPTGTGGTGELFF.

The table lists this clone with a count of one. The chain uses TRBV18 and TRBJ1-6, with TRBD1 matching 8 bases. The CDR3 has 15 amino acids. Germline CDR1 is KGHSH and CDR2 is LQKENI. Trimming removed 3 bases from V and 7 bases from J; junction bases left unmatched: 5. CDR3 coding DNA: TGTGCCAGCTCACCCCAAGGACAGGGAAATTCACCCCTCCACTTT. Protein: CASSPQGQGNSPLHF.

This clone appeared a few times. This chain joins TRBV18 and TRBJ1-1, with TRBD1 as a possible D gene (6 bases). This CDR3 has 14 amino acids. Germline V gives CDR1 KGHSH, CDR2 LQKENI. V was shortened by 6 bases and J by 4 bases, with 15 bases between the two germline ends. Here the CDR3 reads CASSPYRERTEAFF. In DNA form, the CDR3 reads TGTGCCAGCTCGCCGTACAGGGAACGCACTGAAGCTTTCTTT.

This clone was recorded once. The rearrangement uses TRBV14 and TRBJ2-5, with D perhaps matching TRBD2 (5 bases). The germline V gene has CDR1 SGHDN and CDR2 FVKESK. This CDR3 has 14 amino acids. Deletions cut 1 base from V and 5 bases from J, with 11 bases between. CDR3 residues: CASSQGIAWETQYF. The CDR3 nucleotides are TGTGCCAGCAGCCAAGGTATAGCGTGGGAGACCCAGTACTTC.

The rearrangement joins TRBV28 to TRBJ1-5, with 7 nucleotides matching TRBD1. Germline CDR1 is MDHEN and CDR2 is SYDVKM. This CDR3 has 15 amino acids. Unmatched junction bases numbered 8, after V lost 5 bases and J lost 4 bases. The CDR3 DNA is TGTGCCAGCAGTGCTGACAGGGTTGGGAATCAGCCCCAGCATTTT. Its translation is CASSADRVGNQPQHF.